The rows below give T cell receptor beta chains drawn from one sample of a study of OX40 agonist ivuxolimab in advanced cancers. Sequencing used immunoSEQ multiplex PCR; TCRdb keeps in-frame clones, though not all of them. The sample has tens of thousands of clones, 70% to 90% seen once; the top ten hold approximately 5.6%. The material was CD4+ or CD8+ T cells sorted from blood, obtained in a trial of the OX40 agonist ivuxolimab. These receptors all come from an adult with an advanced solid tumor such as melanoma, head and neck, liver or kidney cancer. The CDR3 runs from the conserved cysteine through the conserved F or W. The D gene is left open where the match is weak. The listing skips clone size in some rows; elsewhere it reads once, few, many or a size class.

CDR3nt: TGTGCCAGCATCCTGTGGGGGGAAGAGACCCAGTACTTC
CDR3aa: CASILWGEETQYF
j_gene: TRBJ2-5
abundance: .
v_gene: TRBV7-9
d_gene: .

CDR3nt: TGCGCCAGCAGCCAATTCACTAGCGGAGCTAACACCGGGGAGCTGTTTTTT
CDR3aa: CASSQFTSGANTGELFF
j_gene: TRBJ2-2
abundance: .
v_gene: TRBV4-3
d_gene: TRBD2

CDR3nt: TGTGCCAGTAGTTTCGAGGGCCTTCAGGGAGGCCGTGGCTACACCTTC
CDR3aa: CASSFEGLQGGRGYTF
j_gene: TRBJ1-2
abundance: .
v_gene: TRBV19
d_gene: .

CDR3nt: TGCGCCAGCAGCCAAGAAGAAGCAGTCGTCCATGGCTACACCTTC
CDR3aa: CASSQEEAVVHGYTF
j_gene: TRBJ1-2
abundance: .
v_gene: TRBV4-3
d_gene: .

CDR3nt: TGTGCCAGCAGCTTTTCGTTCGCCCGGGAGACCCAGTACTTC
CDR3aa: CASSFSFARETQYF
j_gene: TRBJ2-5
abundance: .
v_gene: TRBV13
d_gene: .

CDR3nt: TGTGCCAGATTAAGCTATGGCTACACCTTC
CDR3aa: CARLSYGYTF
j_gene: TRBJ1-2
abundance: few
v_gene: TRBV6-5
d_gene: .

CDR3nt: TGCGCCAGCAGCCCAAACTCCGACAGGGCCACAGATACGCAGTATTTT
CDR3aa: CASSPNSDRATDTQYF
j_gene: TRBJ2-3
abundance: .
v_gene: TRBV4-1
d_gene: TRBD1

CDR3nt: TGCAGCGTTGAGGGACAGGGTTATACAGATACGCAGTATTTT
CDR3aa: CSVEGQGYTDTQYF
j_gene: TRBJ2-3
abundance: once
v_gene: TRBV29-1
d_gene: TRBD1

CDR3nt: TGTGCCAGCAGTAGGTTGCCAGCTTCCTACGAGCAGTACTTC
CDR3aa: CASSRLPASYEQYF
j_gene: TRBJ2-7
abundance: .
v_gene: TRBV6-6
d_gene: .

CDR3nt: TGTGCCAGCAGTCCTACAGGGCGGGGGAGCGAGCAGTACTTC
CDR3aa: CASSPTGRGSEQYF
j_gene: TRBJ2-7
abundance: .
v_gene: TRBV6-1
d_gene: .

CDR3nt: TGTGCCAGCAGTTATGGGGACACTGAAGCTTTCTTT
CDR3aa: CASSYGDTEAFF
j_gene: TRBJ1-1
abundance: .
v_gene: TRBV6-6
d_gene: .

CDR3nt: TGTGCCAGCAGCCCAACGGCCTTGACTAGCACAGATACGCAGTATTTT
CDR3aa: CASSPTALTSTDTQYF
j_gene: TRBJ2-3
abundance: few
v_gene: TRBV9
d_gene: .

CDR3nt: TGCGCCAGCAGCCCCCTAGCGGCCCTAGCCAAAAACATTCAGTACTTC
CDR3aa: CASSPLAALAKNIQYF
j_gene: TRBJ2-4
abundance: .
v_gene: TRBV4-1
d_gene: TRBD2

CDR3nt: TGTGCCAGCAGCTTTGGACCAAGCTCCTACGAGCAGTACTTC
CDR3aa: CASSFGPSSYEQYF
j_gene: TRBJ2-7
abundance: .
v_gene: TRBV2
d_gene: .

CDR3nt: TGTGCCAGCAGCTTAAGAGAAGGAGATACGCAGTATTTT
CDR3aa: CASSLREGDTQYF
j_gene: TRBJ2-3
abundance: .
v_gene: TRBV7-3
d_gene: .

CDR3nt: TGTGCCAGCAGCTTGTCCACCGGGGAGCTGTTTTTT
CDR3aa: CASSLSTGELFF
j_gene: TRBJ2-2
abundance: .
v_gene: TRBV5-8
d_gene: .

CDR3nt: TGTGCCAGCAGTTCGGGACAGGCTAGAATGAACACTGAAGCTTTCTTT
CDR3aa: CASSSGQARMNTEAFF
j_gene: TRBJ1-1
abundance: once
v_gene: TRBV6-6
d_gene: TRBD1

CDR3nt: TGTGCCAGCACCTCGAGGGGGCACCAAGAGACCCAGTACTTC
CDR3aa: CASTSRGHQETQYF
j_gene: TRBJ2-5
abundance: .
v_gene: TRBV11-1
d_gene: TRBD1

CDR3nt: TGTGCCAGCAGCTGGGATAGGGACAGGGACAAAAACATTCAGTACTTC
CDR3aa: CASSWDRDRDKNIQYF
j_gene: TRBJ2-4
abundance: .
v_gene: TRBV5-4
d_gene: TRBD1

CDR3nt: TGCGCCAGCAGCCGAACGGGCGCGGGGCAAGATACGCAGTATTTT
CDR3aa: CASSRTGAGQDTQYF
j_gene: TRBJ2-3
abundance: .
v_gene: TRBV4-3
d_gene: .

CDR3nt: TGTGCCAGCACTCAGCGGCTCAGCACAGATACGCAGTATTTT
CDR3aa: CASTQRLSTDTQYF
j_gene: TRBJ2-3
abundance: .
v_gene: TRBV2
d_gene: .

CDR3nt: TGCGCCAGCAGCCATGGACAGGGGGCTAACAATGAGCAGTTCTTC
CDR3aa: CASSHGQGANNEQFF
j_gene: TRBJ2-1
abundance: .
v_gene: TRBV5-1
d_gene: TRBD1

CDR3nt: TGTGCCAGCAGTGACAGGGGGCCTGATGAAAAACTGTTTTTT
CDR3aa: CASSDRGPDEKLFF
j_gene: TRBJ1-4
abundance: .
v_gene: TRBV28
d_gene: TRBD1

CDR3nt: TGCGCCAGCAGCTTAGTCTCGGCCGGAGCGGCCTACAATGAGCAGTTCTTC
CDR3aa: CASSLVSAGAAYNEQFF
j_gene: TRBJ2-1
abundance: .
v_gene: TRBV5-1
d_gene: .

CDR3nt: TGTGCCACCAGCAGAAGGGCGCAGACTGAAGCTTTCTTT
CDR3aa: CATSRRAQTEAFF
j_gene: TRBJ1-1
abundance: .
v_gene: TRBV15
d_gene: .

CDR3nt: TGTGCCAGCAGCCTCCAGGGGACACAAGAGACCCAGTACTTC
CDR3aa: CASSLQGTQETQYF
j_gene: TRBJ2-5
abundance: few
v_gene: TRBV7-2
d_gene: .

CDR3nt: TGTGCCAGCAGCCCCAAATGGACGGTCGGCGGCACTGAAGCTTTCTTT
CDR3aa: CASSPKWTVGGTEAFF
j_gene: TRBJ1-1
abundance: once
v_gene: TRBV5-6
d_gene: .

CDR3nt: TGTGCCAGCCGAGTTGGGGATCGAAATGAAAAACTGTTTTTT
CDR3aa: CASRVGDRNEKLFF
j_gene: TRBJ1-4
abundance: once
v_gene: TRBV6-5
d_gene: .

CDR3nt: TGTGCCAGCAGCCAAAGTGTGGGAGGGGAAAAACTGTTTTTT
CDR3aa: CASSQSVGGEKLFF
j_gene: TRBJ1-4
abundance: .
v_gene: TRBV4-2
d_gene: .

CDR3nt: TGCGCCAGCAGCCCGAACCCTCAGGGGGCGAGCACAGATACGCAGTATTTT
CDR3aa: CASSPNPQGASTDTQYF
j_gene: TRBJ2-3
abundance: .
v_gene: TRBV5-1
d_gene: TRBD1

CDR3nt: TGTGCCAGCAACAGGGATGGTAACACTGAAGCTTTCTTT
CDR3aa: CASNRDGNTEAFF
j_gene: TRBJ1-1
abundance: .
v_gene: TRBV6-5
d_gene: .

CDR3nt: TGCGCCAGCAGCTTGGGTGGGAGAACAGGTTCACCCCTCCACTTT
CDR3aa: CASSLGGRTGSPLHF
j_gene: TRBJ1-6
abundance: .
v_gene: TRBV5-1
d_gene: .

CDR3nt: TGTGCCAGCAGCCCTGGGACAGGGGGCGCTGAGCAGTTCTTC
CDR3aa: CASSPGTGGAEQFF
j_gene: TRBJ2-1
abundance: .
v_gene: TRBV7-9
d_gene: TRBD1

CDR3nt: TGTGCCAGCAGGACGACTGGCGCTAGCCCGGAGCTGTTTTTT
CDR3aa: CASRTTGASPELFF
j_gene: TRBJ2-2
abundance: .
v_gene: TRBV6-5
d_gene: .

CDR3nt: TGTGCCAGCAGCTACCTAGGGGTAGAGCAGTACTTC
CDR3aa: CASSYLGVEQYF
j_gene: TRBJ2-5
abundance: .
v_gene: TRBV7-2
d_gene: .

CDR3nt: TGTGCCAGCAGTGTCGAGGGAGGGTGGGAGCCCCAGCATTTT
CDR3aa: CASSVEGGWEPQHF
j_gene: TRBJ1-5
abundance: .
v_gene: TRBV2
d_gene: .

CDR3nt: TGTGCCAGCAGTGGGTCGGGCGCCGGGGAGCTGTTTTTT
CDR3aa: CASSGSGAGELFF
j_gene: TRBJ2-2
abundance: .
v_gene: TRBV2
d_gene: .

CDR3nt: TGTGCCAGAACCCCTACTAAGACTAGTCCGGCCTACAATGAGCAGTTCTTC
CDR3aa: CARTPTKTSPAYNEQFF
j_gene: TRBJ2-1
abundance: few
v_gene: TRBV5-3
d_gene: .

CDR3nt: TGCGCCAGCAGCCAACAGGGTCCCTCCTACGAGCAGTACTTC
CDR3aa: CASSQQGPSYEQYF
j_gene: TRBJ2-7
abundance: .
v_gene: TRBV4-3
d_gene: .

CDR3nt: TGTGCCAGTAGTGTCGGGCCCCAAGGCGATGAAAAACTGTTTTTT
CDR3aa: CASSVGPQGDEKLFF
j_gene: TRBJ1-4
abundance: once
v_gene: TRBV19
d_gene: .

CDR3nt: TGTGCCAGCTCTTCGGACAGGAACACTGAAGCTTTCTTT
CDR3aa: CASSSDRNTEAFF
j_gene: TRBJ1-1
abundance: few
v_gene: TRBV18
d_gene: .

CDR3nt: TGCGCCAGCAGTGAGGGGACAGGGGTTAATTCACCCCTCCACTTT
CDR3aa: CASSEGTGVNSPLHF
j_gene: TRBJ1-6
abundance: .
v_gene: TRBV10-1
d_gene: TRBD1

CDR3nt: TGCGCCAGCAGCTTGGCCCCCGGAAATCAAGAGACCCAGTACTTC
CDR3aa: CASSLAPGNQETQYF
j_gene: TRBJ2-5
abundance: once
v_gene: TRBV5-1
d_gene: .

CDR3nt: TGTGCCAGCAGTGTCGGGCGGCACCACCAAGAGACCCAGTACTTC
CDR3aa: CASSVGRHHQETQYF
j_gene: TRBJ2-5
abundance: .
v_gene: TRBV2
d_gene: .

CDR3nt: TGTGCCAGCAGCTTAGGAACTAGTGGTAGCGATGAGCAGTTCTTC
CDR3aa: CASSLGTSGSDEQFF
j_gene: TRBJ2-1
abundance: .
v_gene: TRBV7-9
d_gene: .

CDR3nt: TGTGCCAGTAGTCGGGGGGGCTGGTCCTACAATGAGCAGTTCTTC
CDR3aa: CASSRGGWSYNEQFF
j_gene: TRBJ2-1
abundance: .
v_gene: TRBV19
d_gene: TRBD2

CDR3nt: TGCGCCAGCAGCCAAGCCCCTGCCTACAATGAGCAGTTCTTC
CDR3aa: CASSQAPAYNEQFF
j_gene: TRBJ2-1
abundance: .
v_gene: TRBV4-3
d_gene: .

CDR3nt: TGTGCCAGCAGATCATACACGCAGGCATCGAATGAGCAGTTCTTC
CDR3aa: CASRSYTQASNEQFF
j_gene: TRBJ2-1
abundance: .
v_gene: TRBV28
d_gene: .

CDR3nt: TGTGCCAGCAGGGGACAGGAGATCGACACAGATACGCAGTATTTT
CDR3aa: CASRGQEIDTDTQYF
j_gene: TRBJ2-3
abundance: .
v_gene: TRBV28
d_gene: TRBD1

CDR3nt: TGTGCCAGCAGCGTAGATTTAAGTCAGCCCCAGCATTTT
CDR3aa: CASSVDLSQPQHF
j_gene: TRBJ1-5
abundance: once
v_gene: TRBV9
d_gene: .

CDR3nt: TGTGCCAGCAGTCAGGGGAAGCATCGGGAAAAACTGTTTTTT
CDR3aa: CASSQGKHREKLFF
j_gene: TRBJ1-4
abundance: .
v_gene: TRBV2
d_gene: .

CDR3nt: TGTGCCAGCAGCCACGGGAGGGGACCCGGGGAGCTGTTTTTT
CDR3aa: CASSHGRGPGELFF
j_gene: TRBJ2-2
abundance: .
v_gene: TRBV6-4
d_gene: TRBD2

CDR3nt: TGTGCCAGCAGCAGGGGAGGGGGTACCGCGGAGCTGTTTTTT
CDR3aa: CASSRGGGTAELFF
j_gene: TRBJ2-2
abundance: .
v_gene: TRBV7-9
d_gene: .

CDR3nt: TGTGCCAGCACCTTGGGGGCTGAAGCTTTCTTT
CDR3aa: CASTLGAEAFF
j_gene: TRBJ1-1
abundance: .
v_gene: TRBV7-9
d_gene: .

CDR3nt: TGTGCCAGCGGAGCGGGATCGGGCTACGAGCAGTACTTC
CDR3aa: CASGAGSGYEQYF
j_gene: TRBJ2-7
abundance: .
v_gene: TRBV9
d_gene: TRBD2